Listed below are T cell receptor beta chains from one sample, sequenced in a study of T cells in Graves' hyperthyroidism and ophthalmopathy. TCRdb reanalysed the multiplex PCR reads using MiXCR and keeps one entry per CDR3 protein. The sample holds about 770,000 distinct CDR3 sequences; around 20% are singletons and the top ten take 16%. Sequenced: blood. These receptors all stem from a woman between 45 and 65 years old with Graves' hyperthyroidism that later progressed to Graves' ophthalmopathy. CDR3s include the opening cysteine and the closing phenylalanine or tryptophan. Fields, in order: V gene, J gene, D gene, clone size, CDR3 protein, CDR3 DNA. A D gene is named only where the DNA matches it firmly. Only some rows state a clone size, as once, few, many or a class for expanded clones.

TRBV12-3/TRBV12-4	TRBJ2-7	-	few	CASSLRLGPIYEQYF	TGTGCCAGCAGTTTAAGATTGGGACCGATCTACGAGCAGTACTTC
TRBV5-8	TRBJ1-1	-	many	CASSERVPPETEAFF	TGTGCCAGCAGCGAAAGGGTGCCTCCAGAGACTGAAGCTTTCTTT
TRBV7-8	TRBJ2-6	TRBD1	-	CASSFGLTGGASGANVLTF	TGTGCCAGCAGCTTCGGGCTGACAGGGGGCGCCTCTGGGGCCAACGTCCTGACTTTC
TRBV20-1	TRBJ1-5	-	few	CSADSGNQPQHF	TGCAGTGCTGACTCGGGAAATCAGCCCCAGCATTTT
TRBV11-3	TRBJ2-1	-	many	CASSATSWGNEQFF	TGTGCCAGCAGCGCGACCTCCTGGGGGAATGAGCAGTTCTTC
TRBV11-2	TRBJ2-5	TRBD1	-	CASSLERGTGRYF	TGTGCCAGCAGCTTAGAAAGGGGGACAGGCCGGTACTTC
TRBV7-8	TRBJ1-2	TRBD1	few	CASSLGTGVYYGYTF	TGTGCCAGCAGCTTGGGGACAGGGGTCTACTATGGCTACACCTTC
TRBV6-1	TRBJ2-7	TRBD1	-	CASSYWDSYEQYF	TGTGCCAGCAGTTATTGGGACAGCTACGAGCAGTACTTC
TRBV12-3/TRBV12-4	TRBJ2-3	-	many	CASSFRGSADTQYF	TGTGCCAGCAGTTTTAGGGGTTCCGCAGATACGCAGTATTTT
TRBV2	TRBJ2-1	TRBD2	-	CASSGSEGGAGGVNEQLF	TGTGCCAGCAGTGGAAGCGAGGGGGGAGCGGGGGGAGTCAATGAGCAGCTCTTC
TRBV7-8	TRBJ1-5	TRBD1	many	CASSPLDRVSNQPQHF	TGTGCCAGCAGCCCCCTTGACAGGGTTAGCAATCAGCCCCAGCATTTT
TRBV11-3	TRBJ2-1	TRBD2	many	CASSLASSGGAGVEQFF	TGTGCCAGCAGCTTAGCATCTAGCGGGGGGGCTGGGGTTGAGCAGTTCTTC
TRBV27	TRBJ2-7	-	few	CASSIDTEGPEQYF	TGTGCCAGCAGTATCGACACGGAGGGGCCCGAGCAGTACTTC
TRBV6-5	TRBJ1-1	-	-	CASVRSTEAFF	TGTGCCAGCGTTCGATCGACTGAAGCTTTCTTT
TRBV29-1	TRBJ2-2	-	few	CSVDRGKTGELFF	TGCAGCGTTGATCGGGGGAAGACCGGGGAGCTGTTTTTT
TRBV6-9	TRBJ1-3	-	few	CASSRGDSGNTIYF	TGTGCCAGCAGTCGGGGGGACTCTGGAAACACCATATATTTT
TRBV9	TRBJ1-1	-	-	CASSGRGLRDTEAFF	TGTGCCAGCAGCGGCAGGGGACTGAGAGACACTGAAGCTTTCTTT
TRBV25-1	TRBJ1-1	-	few	CASEGWNTEAFF	TGTGCCAGCGAAGGGTGGAACACTGAAGCTTTCTTT
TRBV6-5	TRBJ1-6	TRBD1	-	CASSYSIKGGALNSPLHF	TGTGCCAGCAGTTACTCGATTAAAGGGGGCGCATTGAATTCACCCCTCCACTTT
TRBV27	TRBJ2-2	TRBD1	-	CASRGTGDVSGELFF	TGTGCCAGCAGGGGGACAGGGGATGTATCCGGGGAGCTGTTTTTT
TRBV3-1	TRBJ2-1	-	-	CASSPGRGRPWGNEQFF	TGTGCCAGCAGCCCTGGCCGGGGGCGCCCTTGGGGCAATGAGCAGTTCTTC
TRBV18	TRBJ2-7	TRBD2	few	CASSPAGEPYEQYF	TGTGCCAGCTCACCGGCGGGGGAGCCCTACGAGCAGTACTTC
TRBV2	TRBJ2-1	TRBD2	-	CASSWASGDLNEQFF	TGTGCCAGCAGTTGGGCTAGCGGGGACCTCAATGAGCAGTTCTTC
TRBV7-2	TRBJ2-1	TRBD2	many	CASSLAPSGGANEQFF	TGTGCCAGCAGCTTAGCGCCTAGCGGGGGGGCTAATGAGCAGTTCTTC
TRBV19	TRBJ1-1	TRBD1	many	CASSRAGTGLLNTEAFF	TGTGCCAGTAGTAGGGCTGGGACAGGGCTCCTGAACACTGAAGCTTTCTTT
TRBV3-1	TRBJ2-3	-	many	CASSQETGLGDTQYF	TGTGCCAGCAGCCAGGAAACAGGGCTGGGAGATACGCAGTATTTT
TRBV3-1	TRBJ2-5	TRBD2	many	CASSQGLAGNQETQYF	TGTGCCAGCAGCCAAGGACTAGCGGGGAACCAAGAGACCCAGTACTTC
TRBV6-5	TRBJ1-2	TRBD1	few	CASSYGTVNINYGYTF	TGTGCCAGCAGTTACGGGACAGTTAACATCAACTATGGCTACACCTTC
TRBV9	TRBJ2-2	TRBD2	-	CASGEPGGANTGELFF	TGTGCCAGCGGCGAACCTGGGGGGGCGAACACCGGGGAGCTGTTTTTT
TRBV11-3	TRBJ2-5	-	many	CASSWVTGETQYF	TGTGCCAGCAGCTGGGTGACCGGGGAGACCCAGTACTTC
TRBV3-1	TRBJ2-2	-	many	CASSQVSSQNTGELFF	TGTGCCAGCAGCCAAGTAAGCAGTCAGAACACCGGGGAGCTGTTTTTT
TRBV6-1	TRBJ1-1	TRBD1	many	CASSDGQGYTEAFF	TGTGCCAGCAGCGACGGACAGGGGTACACTGAAGCTTTCTTT
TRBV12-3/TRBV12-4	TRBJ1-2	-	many	CASSLLIDSYGYTF	TGTGCCAGCAGTTTACTCATAGATAGTTATGGCTACACCTTC
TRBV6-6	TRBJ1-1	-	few	CASSYRTQGNTEAFF	TGTGCCAGCAGTTACCGTACACAGGGGAACACTGAAGCTTTCTTT
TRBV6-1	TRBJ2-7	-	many	CASSEGVTYEQYF	TGTGCCAGCAGTGAGGGGGTTACCTACGAGCAGTACTTC
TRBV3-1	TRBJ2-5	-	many	CASRHGRGLETQYF	TGTGCCAGCAGGCACGGACGGGGTTTGGAGACCCAGTACTTC
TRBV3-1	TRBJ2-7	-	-	CASSQESAEILGKQYF	TGTGCCAGCAGCCAAGAAAGCGCAGAGATTCTGGGCAAGCAGTACTTC
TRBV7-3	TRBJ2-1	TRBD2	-	CASSPPSSGYNEQFF	TGTGCCAGCAGCCCTCCTTCTAGCGGATACAATGAGCAGTTCTTC
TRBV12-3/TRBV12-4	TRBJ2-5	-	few	CASSLAWAIEETQYF	TGTGCCAGCAGTTTAGCGTGGGCAATCGAAGAGACCCAGTACTTC